The following is a TCR beta chain sequence with its context. This record belongs to a study of shared clonotypes between healthy human individuals. The CDR3 is made up of 17 amino acids. Germline CDR1 SGHRS, CDR2 YFSETQ. The V and J ends lost 4 bases and 3 bases respectively, with 22 bases between them. TCRdb's table, derived via immunoSEQ multiplex PCR, lists solely in-frame clones and lacks some. The data hold 950,000 to 1,100,000 clones, with approximately 78% observed a single time. Sequences were obtained from memory CD4+ T cells from PBMCs. Subset reported: CD45RA-negative fraction. The rearrangement uses TRBV5-1 and TRBJ2-5, with a tentative D call TRBD1 (6 bases). The clonotype comes from a man younger than 35 in good health. Some clones in this sample may be carry-over from other donors' samples. The chain's CDR3 is CASSVGATGWNEETQYF. The CDR3 nucleotides are TGCGCCAGCAGCGTTGGGGCCACAGGGTGGAATGAAGAGACCCAGTACTTC. The entire variable domain, with the rest obtained from reference TRBV5-1 and TRBJ2-5, is as follows: KAGVTQTPRYLIKTRGQQVTLSCSPISGHRSVSWYQQTPGQGLQFLFEYFSETQRNKGNFPGRFSGRQFSNSRSEMNVSTLELGDSALYLCASSVGATGWNEETQYFGPGTRLLVL.